This T cell receptor beta chain was documented in a study of Ad26.COV2.S vaccination and SARS-CoV-2 variants. Overall study context: The study gave Ad26.COV2.S intramuscularly, once or twice 56 days apart.

Study findings and constraints: Analytic work on TCR breadth and depth might have understated the full extent of total T cell responses. Substantial breadth was reported for post-vaccination spike-specific CD8+ and CD4+ T cells. The study found similar non-spike TCR breadth in vaccine and placebo recipients.

Generated by immunoSEQ multiplex PCR, the TCRdb table keeps only in-frame clones and is missing some. The table has 450,000 to 550,000 clones, approximately 90% seen once. The CDR3 loop spans 18 amino acids. Germline lookup yields CDR1 SEHNR and CDR2 FQNEAQ (reference sequence). With 4 bases removed from V and 0 bases from J, the gap between germline ends came to 22 bases. Specified treatment: 15 to 20 received Ad26.COV2.S at low or high dose, single or two shots; roughly five received placebo; per-sample allocation not given. Sample collection was performed on day 63 after the first vaccine or placebo injection. As for this clone: The antigen is not known.

The TCR was taken from a person between 18 and 59 years old who received the Ad26.COV2.S COVID-19 vaccine or a placebo. The chain employs TRBV7-9 and TRBJ2-7; D may be TRBD1 (6 bases). Sequenced material: peripheral blood, taken in a trial of Ad26.COV2.S vaccine versus placebo. In DNA, the CDR3 is TGTGCCAGCAGCTCTTACCCGCCTCGGACAGTGAGCTCCTACGAGCAGTACTTC. Encoded protein: CASSSYPPRTVSSYEQYF.